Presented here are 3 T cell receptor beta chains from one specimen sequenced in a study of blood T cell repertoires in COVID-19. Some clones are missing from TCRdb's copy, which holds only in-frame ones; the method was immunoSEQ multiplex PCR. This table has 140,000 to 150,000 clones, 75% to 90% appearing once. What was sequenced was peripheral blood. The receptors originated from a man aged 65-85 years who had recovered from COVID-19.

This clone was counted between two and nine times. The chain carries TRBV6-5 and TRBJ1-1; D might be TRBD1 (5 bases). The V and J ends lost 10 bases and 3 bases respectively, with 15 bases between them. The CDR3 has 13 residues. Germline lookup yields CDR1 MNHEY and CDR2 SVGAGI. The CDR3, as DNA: TGTGCCACCTTTTGGGGGAGGGACACTGAAGCTTTCTTT. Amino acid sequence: CATFWGRDTEAFF.

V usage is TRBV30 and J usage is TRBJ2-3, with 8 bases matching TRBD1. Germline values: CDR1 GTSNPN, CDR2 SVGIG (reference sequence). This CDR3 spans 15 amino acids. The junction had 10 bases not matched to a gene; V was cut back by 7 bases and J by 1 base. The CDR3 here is CASWAGQGGTDTQYF. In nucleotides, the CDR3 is TGTGCCTCCTGGGCCGGACAGGGTGGCACAGATACGCAGTATTTT.

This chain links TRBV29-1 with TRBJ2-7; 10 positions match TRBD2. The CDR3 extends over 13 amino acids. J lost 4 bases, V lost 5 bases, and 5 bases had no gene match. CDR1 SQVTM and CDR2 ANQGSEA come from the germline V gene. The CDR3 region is CSVNLAGGYEQYF. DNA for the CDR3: TGCAGCGTTAATTTAGCGGGAGGTTACGAGCAGTACTTC.